The TCR beta chain under discussion was sequenced for a study of neurological immune-mediated disorders. Points from the study as a whole: The multiple sclerosis repertoire cluster lacked an association with any feature, whether clinical or MRI. The greatest degree of TCR clonal expansion was observed in HTLV-1-associated myelopathy, with the lowest in multiple sclerosis, below that of healthy controls.

J lost 6 bases, V lost 6 bases, and 10 bases had no gene match. Germline assignment: CDR1 SGHTA and CDR2 FQGNSA. The CDR3 spans 15 residues. This clonotype was seen repeatedly, ten times or more. The target antigen is unknown. Stored at -80 C, 2 million PBMCs were the source of the unsorted libraries. One entry per CDR3 protein results from TCRdb running MiXCR on the 5' RACE reads. The data show about 70,000 distinct CDR3 sequences, around 4.8% seen once. This chain connects TRBV7-2 to TRBJ2-2, with 7 nucleotides matching TRBD1. This clonotype was sampled from a woman between 70 and 85 years old with multiple sclerosis. The specimen sequenced was PBMCs. The CDR3 sequence: CASSTGVQGAGELFF. The CDR3 coding sequence is TGTGCCAGCAGTACAGGGGTCCAAGGGGCCGGGGAGCTGTTTTTT.